This paragraph reports one T cell receptor (beta chain). Its specificity is unknown. Running of the v3.0 immunoSEQ assay took place at survey level. Assay: immunoSEQ multiplex PCR; the TCRdb copy retains only in-frame clones and omits some. In the table there are tens of thousands of clones, roughly four fifths of which are singletons. These data come from a study of long-term antiretroviral therapy in people with HIV. Study results and limitations: Post-ART diversity increased but stayed below transplant donor controls. Across all time points, the repertoire was dominated by clones that expanded before ART.

V was clipped by 4 bases and J by 0 bases, with 15 bases between them. Germline lookup yields CDR1 MNHEY and CDR2 SVGAGI. The length of the CDR3 is 16 residues. The sequence was obtained from a man between 18 and 29 years old with HIV. V and J are TRBV6-5 and TRBJ1-2; D remains ambiguous. The source was unsorted PBMCs, collected 0.3 years after starting antiretroviral therapy. As DNA, the CDR3 is TGTGCCAGCAGTTTGGCCTCTGGCCCCTCTAACTATGGCTACACCTTC. Translating gives CASSLASGPSNYGYTF.